Below, one T cell receptor (beta chain) is given with its context. Its binding antigen is unknown. Qualities for individual bases were not recorded, and no much larger clone is one base off. This entry is derived from a study of blood T cell repertoires in COVID-19 (dated by TCRdb to about 2020). As for the study more broadly: Samples from collaborators originated in the United States, Italy and Spain and spanned both the acute and convalescent phases of COVID-19. Subjects who had been exposed to COVID-19, were actively infected with it, or had recovered from it provided the deeply sampled blood TCRbeta repertoires that made up the dataset. Sample metadata almost always included a de-identified subject ID, COVID-19 status, age in years and sex. The repertoires were made available in a free public database intended to serve as a resource for research on the immune response to SARS-CoV-2. Where available, HLA class I and class II types were obtained from metadata supplied by the sample provider rather than from assay-based typing. The samples were drawn from two sources: the first 160 participants of the ongoing ImmuneRACE study, and 1,000 to 1,500 subjects contributed by 6 global collaborators. The prospective study material was composed of cDNA or gDNA derived from T cells, B-cell-depleted T cells, or PBMCs.

What the work shows at the level of the full study, not this receptor alone: How much clinical and demographic metadata was included differed by source and by participant, and the metadata was provided uncurated.

V is pared back by 4 bases and J by 0 bases, with 13 bases lying between the germline termini. The germline V gene (reference sequence) sets CDR1 to LGHDT and CDR2 to YNNKEL. Including the terminal cysteine and phenylalanine, the CDR3 comprises 17 residues. CDR3 DNA is the only sequence kept; it has 51 bases, read in frame from the first base. TCRbeta CDR3 regions were amplified from genomic DNA by means of the immunoSEQ Assay, a bias-controlled multiplex PCR. Turning to the authors' computational methods: Nucleated cell counts per sample were estimated from amplification of reference gene primers within the assay. Sequence reads were collapsed and filtered to measure the absolute abundance of every unique TCRbeta CDR3 rearrangement. For each sample, productive Simpson clonality was calculated as the square root of Simpson's diversity index across productive rearrangements. What TCRdb holds here is the immuneACCESS table cut down to in-frame rearrangements. Part of the clones is not present; checked against another copy, under half of the missing clones reflect an unresolved V gene, and the others are unexplained. D and trimming come from the DNA, and the V and J calls and clone size come from that table. For this sample the table gives about 130,000 clones, of which about nine tenths were detected only once. The ten largest clonotypes hold around a tenth of the sample.

The collaborating institutions used their own protocols to collect whole blood in K2EDTA tubes. For TCRbeta analysis, collaborators shipped samples in one of three forms: frozen whole blood, isolated PBMCs, or DNA extracted from either of those sample types. This receptor chain uses TRBV3-1 (or the pseudogene TRBV3-2) and TRBJ1-6; the D gene remains uncertain. This TCR came from a man aged 45-65 years with acute or convalescent COVID-19. Sequenced input: peripheral blood. At the DNA level, the sequence is TGTGCCAGCAGCCGAAGAGAACAGAGCTCCTATAATTCACCCCTCCACTTT. Translation gives CASSRREQSSYNSPLHF.